This record covers a single TCR beta chain. Participants spanned ages 18 to 89 years and resided in some 22 US areas. Cohort assignment relied on participant-reported clinical history. The sample comes from a study of blood T cell repertoires in COVID-19. Study-wide background: Researchers got acute and convalescent COVID-19 samples from the United States, Italy and Spain. Sample material is recorded as cDNA or gDNA derived from T cells, B-cell-depleted T cells, or PBMCs.

Sequenced by immunoSEQ multiplex PCR; TCRdb stores in-frame clones only, minus some. The table has about 210,000 clones, 70% to 90% seen once. The length of the CDR3 is 15 residues. Deletions cut 5 bases from V and 8 bases from J, with 21 bases between. In germline, CDR1 is SGHVS, CDR2 FNYEAQ. The TCR sequence derives from a man aged 25-40 years with acute COVID-19. This chain links TRBV7-6 with TRBJ1-2; D unclear. The source material was PBMCs or T cells enriched from blood (not recorded which). The CDR3 coding sequence is TGTGCCAGCAGCCCCGGACTGGGAACACTTGGGGGCTACACCTTC. Translating it yields CASSPGLGTLGGYTF.